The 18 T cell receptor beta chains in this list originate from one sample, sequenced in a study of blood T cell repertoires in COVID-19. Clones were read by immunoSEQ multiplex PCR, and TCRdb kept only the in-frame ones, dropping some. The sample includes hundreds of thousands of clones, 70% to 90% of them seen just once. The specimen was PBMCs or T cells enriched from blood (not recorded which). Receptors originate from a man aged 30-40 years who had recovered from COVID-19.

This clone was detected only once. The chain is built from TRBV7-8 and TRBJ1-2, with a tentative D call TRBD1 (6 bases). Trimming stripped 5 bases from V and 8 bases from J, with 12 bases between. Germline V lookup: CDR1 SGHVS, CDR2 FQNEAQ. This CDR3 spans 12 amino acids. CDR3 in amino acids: CASSLTGKGYTF. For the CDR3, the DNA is TGTGCCAGCAGCCTTACAGGGAAAGGCTACACCTTC.

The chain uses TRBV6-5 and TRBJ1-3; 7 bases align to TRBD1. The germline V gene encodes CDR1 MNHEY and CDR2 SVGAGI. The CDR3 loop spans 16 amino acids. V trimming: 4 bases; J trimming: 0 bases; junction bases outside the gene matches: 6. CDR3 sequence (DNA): TGTGCCAGCAGTTCATTGACAGGGTCCTCTGGAAACACCATATATTTT. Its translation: CASSSLTGSSGNTIYF.

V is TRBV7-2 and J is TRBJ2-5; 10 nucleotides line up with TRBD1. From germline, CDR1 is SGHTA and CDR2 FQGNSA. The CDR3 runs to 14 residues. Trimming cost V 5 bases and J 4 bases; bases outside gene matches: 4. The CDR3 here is CASSMDRGVETQYF. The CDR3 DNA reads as TGTGCCAGCAGCATGGACAGGGGGGTAGAGACCCAGTACTTC.

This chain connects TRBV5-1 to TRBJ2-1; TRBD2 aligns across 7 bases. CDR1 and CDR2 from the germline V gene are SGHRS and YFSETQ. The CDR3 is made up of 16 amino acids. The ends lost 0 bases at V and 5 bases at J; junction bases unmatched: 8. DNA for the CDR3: TGCGCCAGCAGCTTGGGTGGGCTAGCGGAAAACAATGAGCAGTTCTTC. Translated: CASSLGGLAENNEQFF. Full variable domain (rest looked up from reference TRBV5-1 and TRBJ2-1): KAGVTQTPRYLIKTRGQQVTLSCSPISGHRSVSWYQQTPGQGLQFLFEYFSETQRNKGNFPGRFSGRQFSNSRSEMNVSTLELGDSALYLCASSLGGLAENNEQFFGPGTRLTVL.

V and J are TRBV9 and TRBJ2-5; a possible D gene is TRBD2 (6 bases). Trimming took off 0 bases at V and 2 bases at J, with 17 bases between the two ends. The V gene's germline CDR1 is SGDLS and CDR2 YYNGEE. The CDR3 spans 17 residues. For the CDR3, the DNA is TGTGCCAGCAGCGTAGTCGGGTCCGGGGGACCACAAGAGACCCAGTACTTC. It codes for CASSVVGSGGPQETQYF. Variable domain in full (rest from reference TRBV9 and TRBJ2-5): DSGVTQTPKHLITATGQRVTLRCSPRSGDLSVYWYQQSLDQGLQFLIQYYNGEERAKGNILERFSAQQFPDLHSELNLSSLELGDSALYFCASSVVGSGGPQETQYFGPGTRLLVL.

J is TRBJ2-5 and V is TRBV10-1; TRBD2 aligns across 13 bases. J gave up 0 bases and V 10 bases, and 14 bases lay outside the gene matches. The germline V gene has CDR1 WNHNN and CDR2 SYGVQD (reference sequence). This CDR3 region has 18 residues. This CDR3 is CATGSGTSGVTNQETQYF. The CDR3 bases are TGCGCCACCGGCTCGGGGACTAGCGGGGTCACCAACCAAGAGACCCAGTACTTC.

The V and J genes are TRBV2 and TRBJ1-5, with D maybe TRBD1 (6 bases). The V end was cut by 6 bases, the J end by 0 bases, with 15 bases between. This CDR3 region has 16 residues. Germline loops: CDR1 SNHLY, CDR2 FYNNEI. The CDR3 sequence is CASSPGQLYSNQPQHF. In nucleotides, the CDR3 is TGTGCCAGCAGCCCAGGACAGCTATATAGCAATCAGCCCCAGCATTTT.

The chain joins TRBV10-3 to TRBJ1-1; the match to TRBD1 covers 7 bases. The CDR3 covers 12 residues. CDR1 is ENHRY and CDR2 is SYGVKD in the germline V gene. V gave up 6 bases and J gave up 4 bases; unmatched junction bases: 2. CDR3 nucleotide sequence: TGTGCCATCAGGGGGGACAGCACTGAAGCTTTCTTT. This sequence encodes CAIRGDSTEAFF.

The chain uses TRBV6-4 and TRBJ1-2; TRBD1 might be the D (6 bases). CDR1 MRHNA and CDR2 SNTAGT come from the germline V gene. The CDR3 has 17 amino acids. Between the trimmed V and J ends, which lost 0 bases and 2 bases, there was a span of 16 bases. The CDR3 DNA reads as TGTGCCAGCAGTGACTCGCGTCGCCCGGGGGGCAACTATGGCTACACCTTC. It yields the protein CASSDSRRPGGNYGYTF.

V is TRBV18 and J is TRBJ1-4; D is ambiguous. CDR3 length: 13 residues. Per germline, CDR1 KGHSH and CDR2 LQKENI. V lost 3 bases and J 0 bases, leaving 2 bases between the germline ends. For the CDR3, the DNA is TGTGCCAGCTCACCCGCAACTAATGAAAAACTGTTTTTT. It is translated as CASSPATNEKLFF.

The CDR3 DNA follows: TGTGCCAGCAGCAAACTAGGGACTAGCGAGGGCGGGGAGCTGTTTTTT. Amino acids: CASSKLGTSEGGELFF. The chain couples TRBV9 to TRBJ2-2; 10 bases fit TRBD2. Germline V lookup: CDR1 SGDLS, CDR2 YYNGEE. The CDR3 covers 16 residues. Trimming removed 4 bases from V and 7 bases from J; junction bases left unmatched: 10.

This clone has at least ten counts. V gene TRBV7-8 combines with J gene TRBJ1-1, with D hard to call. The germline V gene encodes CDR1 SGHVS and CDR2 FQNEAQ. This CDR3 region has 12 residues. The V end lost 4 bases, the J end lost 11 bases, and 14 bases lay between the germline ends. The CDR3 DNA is TGTGCCAGCAGCTCGGGAACCGGCCGGGCTTTCTTT. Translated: CASSSGTGRAFF.

CDR3 bases: TGTGCCAGCAGCTTAGGGGGCGGGAACTCCTACAATGAGCAGTTCTTC. As protein: CASSLGGGNSYNEQFF. The chain combines TRBV7-8 with TRBJ2-1; a weak D match, TRBD2 (6 bases). This CDR3 is 16 amino acids long. Between the trimmed V and J ends, which lost 1 base and 0 bases, there was a span of 10 bases. Germline assignment: CDR1 SGHVS and CDR2 FQNEAQ.

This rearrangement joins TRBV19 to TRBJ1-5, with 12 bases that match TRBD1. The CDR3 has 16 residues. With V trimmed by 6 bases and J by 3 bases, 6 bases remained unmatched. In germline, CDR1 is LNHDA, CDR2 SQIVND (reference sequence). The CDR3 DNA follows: TGTGCCAGTAGCGCCGGGACAGGGGGCCTCAATCAGCCCCAGCATTTT. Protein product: CASSAGTGGLNQPQHF.

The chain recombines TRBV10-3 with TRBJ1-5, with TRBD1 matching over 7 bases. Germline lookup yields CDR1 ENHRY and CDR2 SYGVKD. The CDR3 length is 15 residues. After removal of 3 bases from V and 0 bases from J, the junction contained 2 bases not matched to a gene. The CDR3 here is CAISEWDSSNQPQHF. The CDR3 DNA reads TGTGCCATCAGTGAATGGGACAGTAGCAATCAGCCCCAGCATTTT.

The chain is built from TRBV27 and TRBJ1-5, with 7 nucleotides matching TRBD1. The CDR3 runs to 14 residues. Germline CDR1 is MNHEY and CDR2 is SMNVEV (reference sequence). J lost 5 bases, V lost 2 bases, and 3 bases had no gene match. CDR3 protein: CASSLDRDDQPQHF. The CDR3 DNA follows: TGTGCCAGCAGTTTAGACAGGGATGATCAGCCCCAGCATTTT.

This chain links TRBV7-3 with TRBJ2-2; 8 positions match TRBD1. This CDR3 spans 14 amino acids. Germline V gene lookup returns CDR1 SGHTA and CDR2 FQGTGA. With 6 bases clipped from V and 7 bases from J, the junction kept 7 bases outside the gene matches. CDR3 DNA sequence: TGTGCCAGCAGGGAGACAGGGGCACTCGGGGAGCTGTTTTTT. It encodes CASRETGALGELFF.

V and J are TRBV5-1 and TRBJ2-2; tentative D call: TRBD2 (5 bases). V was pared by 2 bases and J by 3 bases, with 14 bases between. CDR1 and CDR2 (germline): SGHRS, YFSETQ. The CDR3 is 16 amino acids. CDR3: CASSLLGRKYTGELFF. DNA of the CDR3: TGCGCCAGCAGCTTACTAGGCCGGAAGTACACCGGGGAGCTGTTTTTT.